The 25 T cell receptor beta chains given below trace back to one sample, sequenced in a study of T-cell memory formation after mild COVID-19. TCRdb called the 5' RACE reads again in MiXCR, with one record for every CDR3 protein. There are about 27,000 distinct CDR3 sequences in the sample; around 7.2% occur only once, and approximately 14% lies in the top ten. Sequenced material: PBMCs or a T cell subset sorted from them (not recorded which). The receptors here all came from an adult woman who had mild COVID-19 (a few samples of this study predate the infection). Cell type and time point are not known.

This clonotype was recorded at least ten times. In DNA form, the CDR3 reads TGTGCCAGCAGCCTCCGCAGGGAGACCCAGTACTTC. Residues: CASSLRRETQYF. The chain is built from TRBV5-6 and TRBJ2-5; D gene unclear. Germline CDR1 is SGHDT and CDR2 is YYEEEE. The CDR3 has 12 residues. Trimming removed 4 bases from V and 5 bases from J, with 9 bases in between.

This clonotype was recorded at least ten times. The chain has TRBV5-5 and TRBJ1-2; tentatively, D is TRBD1 (5 bases). This CDR3 has 15 amino acids. Germline loops: CDR1 SGHKS, CDR2 YYEKEE (reference sequence). V was shortened by 1 base and J by 2 bases, with 12 bases between the two germline ends. The CDR3 is CASSLQRGLNYGYTF. In nucleotides, the CDR3 is TGTGCCAGCAGCTTGCAGAGGGGTTTAAACTATGGCTACACCTTC.

The table lists this clonotype with many counts. The chain uses TRBV28 and TRBJ1-5, with D uncertain. There are 13 residues in the CDR3. Germline-derived CDR1 and CDR2 are MDHEN and SYDVKM. Between the trimmed V and J ends, which lost 2 bases and 1 base, there was a span of 3 bases. In DNA form, the CDR3 reads TGTGCCAGCAGTTTAATGAGCAATCAGCCCCAGCATTTT. Encoded protein: CASSLMSNQPQHF.

This sequence joins TRBV29-1 and TRBJ1-2; no reliable D call. This CDR3 contains 13 residues. The germline V and J ends were trimmed by 2 bases and 6 bases, with 13 bases remaining between them. Germline loops: CDR1 SQVTM, CDR2 ANQGSEA. Written as DNA, the CDR3 is TGCAGCGTTGAAAAGGTCCCCGGGGATGGCTACACCTTC. This gives the protein CSVEKVPGDGYTF.

This clonotype was observed many times. V is TRBV24-1 and J is TRBJ2-3, with D possibly being TRBD2 (5 bases). Trimming shortened V by 3 bases and J by 0 bases, and 12 bases separated the two germline ends. Looked up from germline, CDR1 is KGHDR and CDR2 is SFDVKD. This CDR3 has 16 amino acids. The CDR3: CATSDPRRASTDTQYF. The CDR3 coding sequence is TGTGCCACCAGTGATCCGCGGCGGGCTAGCACAGATACGCAGTATTTT.

This clonotype was detected ten times or more. The genes are TRBV5-6 and TRBJ2-7; 7 bases fit TRBD1. V lost 3 bases and J lost 3; bases outside the gene matches: 12. The germline gives CDR1 SGHDT, CDR2 YYEEEE. The CDR3 totals 16 residues. CDR3 amino acids: CASSSVDRRGVYEQYF. CDR3 bases: TGTGCCAGCAGCTCTGTGGACAGGCGAGGGGTCTACGAGCAGTACTTC.

This clonotype was seen ten or more times. This chain links TRBV4-2 with TRBJ2-7, with 12 nucleotides matching TRBD2. This CDR3 is built from 17 residues. Germline V gene sequence: CDR1 LGHNA, CDR2 YNFKEQ. Germline trimming cut 3 bases from V and 5 bases from J; bases unmatched to any gene: 11. The chain's CDR3 is CASSHMAGLAGHNEQYF. In nucleotides, the CDR3 is TGTGCCAGCAGCCACATGGCCGGACTAGCGGGACATAACGAGCAGTACTTC.

In this sample, this clonotype turned up many times. For the CDR3, the DNA is TGTGCCAGCAGCTTTCGGAGGAACCCAGATACGCAGTATTTT. Translation: CASSFRRNPDTQYF. The J gene is TRBJ2-3, the V gene TRBV5-4; tentative D call: TRBD2 (5 bases). Trimming removed 2 bases at V and 4 bases at J, with 11 bases between. Germline V gene sequence: CDR1 SGHNT, CDR2 YYREEE (reference sequence). The CDR3 contains 14 residues.

This clonotype was counted many times. The chain is built from TRBV27 and TRBJ2-2; weak D call: TRBD1 (6 bases). The CDR3 loop spans 16 amino acids. The V and J ends lost 5 bases and 2 bases respectively, with 15 bases between them. Germline V gene data show CDR1 as MNHEY and CDR2 as SMNVEV (reference sequence). The CDR3 region has the DNA TGTGCCAGCAGTCCGCAAGGGACAACTAACACCGGGGAGCTGTTTTTT. Encoded protein: CASSPQGTTNTGELFF.

This clonotype appeared many times. The V call is TRBV5-1, the J call TRBJ2-1, with 8 bases that match TRBD1. This CDR3 comprises 15 residues. Germline trimming cut 5 bases from V and 5 bases from J; bases unmatched to any gene: 9. Per the germline V gene, CDR1 is SGHRS and CDR2 is YFSETQ. The CDR3 is CASRRGGQANNEQFF. CDR3 in DNA: TGCGCCAGCAGAAGAGGGGGACAGGCTAACAATGAGCAGTTCTTC.

This clonotype showed up just a few times. The chain couples TRBV6-5 to TRBJ1-6; perhaps TRBD1 as D (6 bases). Germline V gene sequence: CDR1 MNHEY, CDR2 SVGAGI. The CDR3 contains 12 residues. Trimming removed 7 bases from V and 10 bases from J, with 11 bases in between. The CDR3 DNA sequence: TGTGCCAGCACTACAGGGCCATCACCCCTCCACTTT. It codes for CASTTGPSPLHF.

This clonotype was found a few times. This sequence joins TRBV15 and TRBJ2-5, with TRBD1 matching 7 bases. Germline V gene sequence: CDR1 LNHNV, CDR2 YYDKDF (reference sequence). V lost 5 bases to trimming and J lost 3 bases; unmatched junction nucleotides: 15. The CDR3 sequence is 17 residues long. The CDR3 DNA reads as TGTGCCACCAGCTCCCGAAAAGGGACGACAGGGAAAGAGACCCAGTACTTC. Translation gives CATSSRKGTTGKETQYF.

This clonotype was seen ten or more times. This chain connects TRBV18 to TRBJ2-3; 12 bases agree with TRBD2. The germline gives CDR1 KGHSH, CDR2 LQKENI. CDR3 length: 16 residues. V shed 3 bases and J 2 bases; nucleotides not matched to a gene: 3. Written as DNA, the CDR3 is TGTGCCAGCTCACCGACTAGCGGGAGTATCACAGATACGCAGTATTTT. Its protein product is CASSPTSGSITDTQYF.

This clonotype was detected ten times or more. V gene TRBV9 combines with J gene TRBJ2-3; 9 nucleotides align to TRBD2. This CDR3 has 16 amino acids. Per germline, CDR1 SGDLS and CDR2 YYNGEE. J gave up 2 bases and V 2 bases, and 6 bases lay outside the gene matches. CDR3: CASSVWAGGNTDTQYF. In nucleotides, the CDR3 is TGTGCCAGCAGCGTCTGGGCGGGGGGGAACACAGATACGCAGTATTTT.

This clonotype occurred many times. The chain combines TRBV6-5 with TRBJ1-1, with 7 bases aligning to TRBD1. Germline assignment: CDR1 MNHEY and CDR2 SVGAGI. The junction had 17 bases not matched to a gene; V was cut back by 7 bases and J by 0 bases. This CDR3 has 18 residues. The CDR3 DNA follows: TGTGCCAGCACTCCAGGGGGTTCGTGGGGACAACTGAACACTGAAGCTTTCTTT. This sequence encodes CASTPGGSWGQLNTEAFF.

This clonotype was seen ten or more times. This rearrangement joins TRBV7-2 to TRBJ2-3, with a weak D call TRBD1 (6 bases). The CDR3 runs 13 residues. Germline V gives CDR1 SGHTA, CDR2 FQGNSA. The V end lost 2 bases, the J end lost 9 bases, and 12 bases lay between the germline ends. CDR3 in amino acids: CASSLSGQTTQYF. DNA of the CDR3: TGTGCCAGCAGCTTAAGTGGACAGACAACGCAGTATTTT.

This clonotype was recorded many times. The rearrangement links TRBV5-8 to TRBJ2-2; D remains ambiguous. Trimming removed 0 bases at V and 4 bases at J, with 10 bases between. This CDR3 has 15 amino acids. CDR1 and CDR2 from the germline V gene are SGHTS and YDEGEE. CDR3 coding DNA: TGTGCCAGCAGCTTGGACTCGAACCCCACCGGGGAGCTGTTTTTT. Protein: CASSLDSNPTGELFF.

The chain is built from TRBV20-1 and TRBJ2-3; no clear D. The CDR3 length is 13 residues. Germline-derived CDR1 and CDR2 are DFQATT and SNEGSKA (reference sequence). V shed 0 bases and J shed 0 bases, with 4 bases lying between them. The CDR3 here is CSAREDSTDTQYF. As DNA, the CDR3 is TGCAGTGCTAGAGAGGACAGCACAGATACGCAGTATTTT.

This clonotype was counted at least ten times. V is TRBV18 and J is TRBJ2-4, with 7 nucleotides matching TRBD2. The CDR3 is 15 residues long. Germline V gene sequence: CDR1 KGHSH, CDR2 LQKENI. The trim removed 2 bases at V and 7 bases at J, leaving 8 bases unmatched. The DNA of the CDR3 is TGTGCCAGCTCACCAACGGGGGGATTCGGGAACATTCAGTACTTC. Its protein is CASSPTGGFGNIQYF.

At least ten counts were recorded for this clonotype. This rearrangement joins TRBV7-2 to TRBJ2-7, with TRBD1 as a possible D gene (6 bases). V was trimmed by 6 bases and J by 7 bases, leaving 13 bases between them. CDR3 length: 12 amino acids. Per germline, CDR1 SGHTA and CDR2 FQGNSA. CDR3 in DNA: TGTGCCAGCAGTCCAGGGGTAGGGGAGCAGTACTTC. Translation: CASSPGVGEQYF.

CDR3 residues: CASSYSRLAGGQSTQYF. The CDR3 DNA reads as TGTGCCAGCAGTTACTCGCGACTAGCGGGGGGGCAAAGTACGCAGTATTTT. The chain joins TRBV6-5 to TRBJ2-3; 14 nucleotides agree with TRBD2. The CDR3 is made up of 17 amino acids. V trimming: 0 bases; J trimming: 8 bases; junction bases outside the gene matches: 7. CDR1 and CDR2 from the germline V gene are MNHEY and SVGAGI.

This clonotype has ten or more counts. The chain recombines TRBV7-6 with TRBJ2-1, with TRBD2 matching 11 bases. CDR1 and CDR2 (germline): SGHVS, FNYEAQ. This CDR3 has 15 amino acids. J lost 9 bases, V lost 5 bases, and 9 bases had no gene match. The CDR3 protein is CASSATSGRSSEQFF. As DNA, the CDR3 is TGTGCCAGCAGCGCCACTAGCGGGAGAAGTTCTGAGCAGTTCTTC.

This clonotype was recorded many times. The chain uses TRBV6-6 and TRBJ1-3; the match to TRBD1 covers 11 bases. The germline V gene has CDR1 MNHNY and CDR2 SVGAGI (reference sequence). With V trimmed by 5 bases and J by 0 bases, 9 bases remained unmatched. This CDR3 is built from 18 residues. The CDR3 bases are TGTGCCAGCAGTACCGGGACAGGGGGTCTTCCCTCTGGAAACACCATATATTTT. Its protein is CASSTGTGGLPSGNTIYF.

In its sample, this clonotype was seen many times. The CDR3 DNA reads as TGTGCCAGCAGTTACTGGGGACTAGCGGGGGGCTCCTCCTTCCAAGAGACCCAGTACTTC. It translates to CASSYWGLAGGSSFQETQYF. This chain connects TRBV6-6 to TRBJ2-5, with TRBD2 matching over 15 bases. Germline CDR1 and CDR2: MNHNY and SVGAGI (reference sequence). The CDR3 covers 20 residues. After removal of 1 base from V and 1 base from J, the junction contained 10 bases not matched to a gene.

The sample holds many counts of this clonotype. The rearrangement uses TRBV7-3 and TRBJ2-3; the D gene could be TRBD1 or TRBD2 (6 bases each). Trimming cost V 6 bases and J 0 bases, with 13 bases left between them. The CDR3 contains 15 residues. Looked up from germline, CDR1 is SGHTA and CDR2 is FQGTGA. The CDR3 protein is CASRLTGRSTDTQYF. CDR3 nucleotide sequence: TGTGCCAGCAGACTCACAGGGAGGAGCACAGATACGCAGTATTTT.